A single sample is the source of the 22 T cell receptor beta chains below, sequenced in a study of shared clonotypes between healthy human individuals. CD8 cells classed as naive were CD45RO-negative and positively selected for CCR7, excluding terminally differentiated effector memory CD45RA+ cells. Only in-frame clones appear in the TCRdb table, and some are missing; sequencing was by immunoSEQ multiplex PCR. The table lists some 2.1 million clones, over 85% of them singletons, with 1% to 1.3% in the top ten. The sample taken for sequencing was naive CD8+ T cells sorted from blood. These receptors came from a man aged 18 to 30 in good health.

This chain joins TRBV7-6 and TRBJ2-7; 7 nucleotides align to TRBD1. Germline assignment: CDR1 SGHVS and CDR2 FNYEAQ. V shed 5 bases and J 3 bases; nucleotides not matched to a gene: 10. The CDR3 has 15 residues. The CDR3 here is CASSESRDSIYEQYF. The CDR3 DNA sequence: TGTGCCAGCAGCGAAAGCCGGGACAGTATCTACGAGCAGTACTTC.

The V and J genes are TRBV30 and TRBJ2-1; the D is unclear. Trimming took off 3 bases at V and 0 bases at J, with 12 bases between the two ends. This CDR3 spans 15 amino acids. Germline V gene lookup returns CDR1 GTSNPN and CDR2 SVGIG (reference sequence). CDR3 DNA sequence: TGTGCCTGGAGGCCGCTAGGATCCTCCTACAATGAGCAGTTCTTC. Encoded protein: CAWRPLGSSYNEQFF.

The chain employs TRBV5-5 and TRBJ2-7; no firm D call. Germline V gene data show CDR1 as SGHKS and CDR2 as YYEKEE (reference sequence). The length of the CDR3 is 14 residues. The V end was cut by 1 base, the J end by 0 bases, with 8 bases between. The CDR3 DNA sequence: TGTGCCAGCAGCTTGAATCCCGACTCCTACGAGCAGTACTTC. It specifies CASSLNPDSYEQYF.

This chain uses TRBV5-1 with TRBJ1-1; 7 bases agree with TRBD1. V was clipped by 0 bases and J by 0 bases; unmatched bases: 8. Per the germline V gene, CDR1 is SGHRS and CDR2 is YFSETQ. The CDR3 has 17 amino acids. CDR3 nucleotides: TGCGCCAGCAGCTTGGACGGGACAGAGGTAATGAACACTGAAGCTTTCTTT. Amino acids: CASSLDGTEVMNTEAFF.

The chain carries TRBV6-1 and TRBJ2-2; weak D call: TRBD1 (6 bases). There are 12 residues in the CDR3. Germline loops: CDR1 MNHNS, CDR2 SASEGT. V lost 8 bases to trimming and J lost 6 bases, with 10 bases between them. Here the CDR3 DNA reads TGTGCCAGCCGGGACAATCCCGGGGAGCTGTTTTTT. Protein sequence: CASRDNPGELFF.

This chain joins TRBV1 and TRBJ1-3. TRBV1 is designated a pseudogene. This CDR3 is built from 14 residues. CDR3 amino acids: CTSSQVRFPYSIYF. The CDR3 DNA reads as TGCACCAGCAGCCAAGTGAGATTCCCGTACTCCATATATTTT.

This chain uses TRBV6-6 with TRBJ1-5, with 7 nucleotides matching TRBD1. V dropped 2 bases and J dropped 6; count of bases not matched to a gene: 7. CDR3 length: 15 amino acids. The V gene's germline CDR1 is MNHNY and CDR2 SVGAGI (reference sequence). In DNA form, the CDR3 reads TGTGCCAGCAGTTACGAAACAGGGGCGGGTCAGCCCCAGCATTTT. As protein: CASSYETGAGQPQHF.

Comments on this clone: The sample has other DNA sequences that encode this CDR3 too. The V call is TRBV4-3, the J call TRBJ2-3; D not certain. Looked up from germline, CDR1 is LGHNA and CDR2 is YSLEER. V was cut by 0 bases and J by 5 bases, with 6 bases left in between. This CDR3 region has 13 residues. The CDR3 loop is CASSQDPEDTQYF. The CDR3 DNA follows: TGCGCCAGCAGCCAAGATCCGGAAGATACGCAGTATTTT.

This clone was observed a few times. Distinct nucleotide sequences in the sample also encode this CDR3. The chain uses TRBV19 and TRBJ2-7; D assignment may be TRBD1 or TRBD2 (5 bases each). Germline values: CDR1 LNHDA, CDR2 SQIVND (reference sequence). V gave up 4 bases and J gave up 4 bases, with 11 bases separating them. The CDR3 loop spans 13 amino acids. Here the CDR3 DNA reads TGTGCCAGTAGTAACCGGGACGGTTACGAGCAGTACTTC. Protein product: CASSNRDGYEQYF.

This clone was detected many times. CDR3 in amino acids: CASSPGDLAYEQYF. In DNA form, the CDR3 reads TGTGCCAGCAGCCCGGGGGACTTAGCCTACGAGCAGTACTTC. The rearrangement joins TRBV5-6 to TRBJ2-7; perhaps TRBD2 as D (6 bases). Germline lookup yields CDR1 SGHDT and CDR2 YYEEEE. V lost 4 bases to trimming and J lost 2 bases, with 13 bases between them. This CDR3 contains 14 residues.

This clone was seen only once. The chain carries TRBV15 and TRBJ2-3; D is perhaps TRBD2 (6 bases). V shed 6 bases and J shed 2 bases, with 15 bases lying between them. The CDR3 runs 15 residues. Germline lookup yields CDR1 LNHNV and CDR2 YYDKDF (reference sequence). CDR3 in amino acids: CATSPGGILTDTQYF. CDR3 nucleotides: TGTGCCACCAGTCCCGGCGGGATCCTCACAGATACGCAGTATTTT. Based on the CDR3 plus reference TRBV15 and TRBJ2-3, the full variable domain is DAMVIQNPRYQVTQFGKPVTLSCSQTLNHNVMYWYQQKSSQAPKLLFHYYDKDFNNEADTPDNFQSRRPNTSFCFLDIRSPGLGDTAMYLCATSPGGILTDTQYFGPGTRLTVL.

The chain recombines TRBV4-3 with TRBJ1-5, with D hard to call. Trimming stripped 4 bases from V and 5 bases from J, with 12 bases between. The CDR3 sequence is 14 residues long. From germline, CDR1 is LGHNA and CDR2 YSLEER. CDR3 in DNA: TGCGCCAGCAGCCCCGGGTCAGAGGATCAGCCCCAGCATTTT. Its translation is CASSPGSEDQPQHF.

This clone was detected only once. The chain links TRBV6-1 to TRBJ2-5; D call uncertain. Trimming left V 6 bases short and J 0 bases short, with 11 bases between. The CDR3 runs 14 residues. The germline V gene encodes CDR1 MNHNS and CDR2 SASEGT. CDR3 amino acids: CASRVAVDQETQYF. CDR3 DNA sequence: TGTGCCAGCAGGGTGGCGGTGGACCAAGAGACCCAGTACTTC.

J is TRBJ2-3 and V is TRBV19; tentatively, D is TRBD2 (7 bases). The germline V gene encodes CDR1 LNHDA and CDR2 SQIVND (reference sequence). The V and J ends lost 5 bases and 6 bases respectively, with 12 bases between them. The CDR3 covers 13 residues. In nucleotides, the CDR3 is TGTGCCAGTAGTCTACGGGGGGCGGATACGCAGTATTTT. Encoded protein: CASSLRGADTQYF.

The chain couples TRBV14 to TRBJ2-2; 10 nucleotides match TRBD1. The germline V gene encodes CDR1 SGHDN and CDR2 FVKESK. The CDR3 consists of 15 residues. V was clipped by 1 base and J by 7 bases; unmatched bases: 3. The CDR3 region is CASSQVGQGIGELFF. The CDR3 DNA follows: TGTGCCAGCAGCCAAGTGGGACAGGGGATCGGGGAGCTGTTTTTT. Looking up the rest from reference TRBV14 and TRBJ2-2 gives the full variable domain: EAGVTQFPSHSVIEKGQTVTLRCDPISGHDNLYWYRRVMGKEIKFLLHFVKESKQDESGMPNNRFLAERTGGTYSTLKVQPAELEDSGVYFCASSQVGQGIGELFFGEGSRLTVL.

The CDR3 region has the DNA TGTGCCAGCAGTGAAAACCTCTCCTACGAGCAGTACTTC. Translation gives CASSENLSYEQYF. This sequence joins TRBV6-1 and TRBJ2-7; D uncertain. The germline V and J ends were trimmed by 2 bases and 0 bases, with 5 bases remaining between them. CDR3 length equals 13 residues. Germline V gene sequence: CDR1 MNHNS, CDR2 SASEGT.

CDR3 protein: CASSQVLGTYNEQFF. The CDR3 region has the DNA TGCGCCAGCAGCCAAGTCCTAGGCACCTACAATGAGCAGTTCTTC. This chain uses TRBV4-1 with TRBJ2-1, with D unresolved. Germline V gives CDR1 MGHRA, CDR2 YSYEKL. The germline V and J ends were trimmed by 1 base and 2 bases, with 9 bases remaining between them. CDR3 size: 15 residues.

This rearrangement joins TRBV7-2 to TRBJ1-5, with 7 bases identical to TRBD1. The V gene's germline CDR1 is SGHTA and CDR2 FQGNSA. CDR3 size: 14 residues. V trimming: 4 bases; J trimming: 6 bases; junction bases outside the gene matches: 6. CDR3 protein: CASSYITGAQPQHF. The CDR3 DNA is TGTGCCAGCAGCTACATAACAGGGGCTCAGCCCCAGCATTTT.

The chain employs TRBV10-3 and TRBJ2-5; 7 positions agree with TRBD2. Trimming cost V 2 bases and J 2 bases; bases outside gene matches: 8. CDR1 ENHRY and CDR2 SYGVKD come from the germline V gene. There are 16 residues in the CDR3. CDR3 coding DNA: TGTGCCATCAGTGAGCAATGGACTAGTCAACAAGAGACCCAGTACTTC. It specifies CAISEQWTSQQETQYF.

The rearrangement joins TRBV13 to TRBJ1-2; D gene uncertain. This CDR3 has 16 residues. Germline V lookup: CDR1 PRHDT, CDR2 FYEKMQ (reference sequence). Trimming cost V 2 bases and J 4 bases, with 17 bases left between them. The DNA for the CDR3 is TGTGCCAGCAGCTTACCCTCAGGAGGGCCAGGCTATGGCTACACCTTC. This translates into CASSLPSGGPGYGYTF.

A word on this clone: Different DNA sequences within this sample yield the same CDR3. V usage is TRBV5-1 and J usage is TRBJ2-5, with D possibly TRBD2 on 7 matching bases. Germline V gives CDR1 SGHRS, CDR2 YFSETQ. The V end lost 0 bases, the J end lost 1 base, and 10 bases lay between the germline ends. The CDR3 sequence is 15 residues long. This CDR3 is CASSLEGGGQETQYF. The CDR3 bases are TGCGCCAGCAGCTTGGAGGGAGGGGGCCAAGAGACCCAGTACTTC.

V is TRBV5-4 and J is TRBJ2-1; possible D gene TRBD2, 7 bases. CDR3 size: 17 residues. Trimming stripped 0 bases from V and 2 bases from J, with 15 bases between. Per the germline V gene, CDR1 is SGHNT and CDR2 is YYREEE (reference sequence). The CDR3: CASSLAFVGGPYNEQFF. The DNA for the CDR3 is TGTGCCAGCAGCTTGGCCTTTGTGGGGGGGCCCTACAATGAGCAGTTCTTC.